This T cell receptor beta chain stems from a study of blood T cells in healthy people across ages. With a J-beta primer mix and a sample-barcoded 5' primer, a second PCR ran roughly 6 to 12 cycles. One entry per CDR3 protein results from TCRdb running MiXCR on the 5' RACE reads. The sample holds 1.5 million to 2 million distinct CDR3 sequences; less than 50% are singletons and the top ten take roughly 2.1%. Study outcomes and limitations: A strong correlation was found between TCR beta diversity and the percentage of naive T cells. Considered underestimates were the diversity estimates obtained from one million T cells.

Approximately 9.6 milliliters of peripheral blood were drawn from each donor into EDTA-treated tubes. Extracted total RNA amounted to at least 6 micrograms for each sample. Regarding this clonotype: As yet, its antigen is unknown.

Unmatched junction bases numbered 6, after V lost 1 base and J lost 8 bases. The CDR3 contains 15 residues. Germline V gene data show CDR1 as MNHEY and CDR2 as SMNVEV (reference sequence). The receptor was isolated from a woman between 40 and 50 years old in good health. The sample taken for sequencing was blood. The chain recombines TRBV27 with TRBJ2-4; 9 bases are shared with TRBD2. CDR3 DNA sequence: TGTGCCAGCAGTTTATGGGCGGGGGGGTTAGACATTCAGTACTTC. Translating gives CASSLWAGGLDIQYF.